This T cell receptor beta chain was documented in a study of T cell repertoires in cytomegalovirus infection. About the study: Matching HLA type, along with CMV infection, was indicated by public TCR beta signatures.

MiXCR was run by TCRdb on the reads, yielding one entry per CDR3 protein. The sample holds some 99,000 distinct CDR3 sequences, less than 30% seen once. For this clonotype: The antigen remains unidentified.

CDR3 size: 13 residues. Per germline, CDR1 LGHDT and CDR2 YNNKEL (reference sequence). Between the trimmed V and J ends, which lost 2 bases and 6 bases, there was a span of 9 bases. The chain carries TRBV3-1 and TRBJ2-3, with D perhaps TRBD2 (5 bases). The specimen comprised CD8+ T cells from cultured PBMCs, sampled from culture after CMV antigen stimulation. The receptor was derived from a human donor in good health (CMV status not recorded). Some clones in this sample may be carry-over from other donors' samples. The DNA of the CDR3 is TGTGCCAGCAGCCAATTAACGGGGGATACGCAGTATTTT. It yields the protein CASSQLTGDTQYF.